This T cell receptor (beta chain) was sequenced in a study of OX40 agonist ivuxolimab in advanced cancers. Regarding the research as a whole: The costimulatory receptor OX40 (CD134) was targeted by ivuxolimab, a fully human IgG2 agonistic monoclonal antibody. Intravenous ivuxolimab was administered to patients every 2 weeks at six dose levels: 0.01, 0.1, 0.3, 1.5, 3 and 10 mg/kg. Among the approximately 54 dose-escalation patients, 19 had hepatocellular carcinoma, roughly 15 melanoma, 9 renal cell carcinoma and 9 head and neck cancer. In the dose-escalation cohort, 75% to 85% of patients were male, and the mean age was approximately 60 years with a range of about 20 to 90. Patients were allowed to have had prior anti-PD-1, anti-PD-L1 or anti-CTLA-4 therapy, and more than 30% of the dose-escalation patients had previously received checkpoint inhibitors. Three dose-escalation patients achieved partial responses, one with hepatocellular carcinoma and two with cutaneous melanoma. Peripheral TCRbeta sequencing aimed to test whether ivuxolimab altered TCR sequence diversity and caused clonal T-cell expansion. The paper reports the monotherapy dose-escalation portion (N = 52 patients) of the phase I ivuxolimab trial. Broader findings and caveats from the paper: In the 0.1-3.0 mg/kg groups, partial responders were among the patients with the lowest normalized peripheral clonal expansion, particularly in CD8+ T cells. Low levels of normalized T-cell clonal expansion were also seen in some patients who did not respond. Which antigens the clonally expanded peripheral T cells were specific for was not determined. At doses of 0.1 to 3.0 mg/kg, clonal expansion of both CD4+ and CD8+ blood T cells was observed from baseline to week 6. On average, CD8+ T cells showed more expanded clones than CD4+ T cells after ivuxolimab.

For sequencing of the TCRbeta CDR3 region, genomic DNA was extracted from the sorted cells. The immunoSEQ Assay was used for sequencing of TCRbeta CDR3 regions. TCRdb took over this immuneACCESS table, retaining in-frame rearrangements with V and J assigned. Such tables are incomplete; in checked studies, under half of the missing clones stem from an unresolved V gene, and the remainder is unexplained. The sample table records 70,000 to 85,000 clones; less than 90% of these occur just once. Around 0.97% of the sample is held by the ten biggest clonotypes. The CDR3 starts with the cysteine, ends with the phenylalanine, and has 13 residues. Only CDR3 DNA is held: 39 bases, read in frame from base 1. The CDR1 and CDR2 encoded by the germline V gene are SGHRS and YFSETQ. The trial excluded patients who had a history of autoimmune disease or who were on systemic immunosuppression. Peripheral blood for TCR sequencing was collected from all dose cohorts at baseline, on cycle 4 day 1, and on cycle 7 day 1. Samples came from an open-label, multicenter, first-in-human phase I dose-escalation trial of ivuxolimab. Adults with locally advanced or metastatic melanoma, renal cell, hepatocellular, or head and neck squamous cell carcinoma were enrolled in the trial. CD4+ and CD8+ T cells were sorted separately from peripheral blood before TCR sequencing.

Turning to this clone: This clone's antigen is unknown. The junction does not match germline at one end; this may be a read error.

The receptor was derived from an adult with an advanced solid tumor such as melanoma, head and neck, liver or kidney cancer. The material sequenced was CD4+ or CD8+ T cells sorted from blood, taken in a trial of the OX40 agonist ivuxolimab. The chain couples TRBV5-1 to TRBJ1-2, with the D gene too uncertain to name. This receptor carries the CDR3 CASSLADLSGYTF. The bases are TGTGCCAGCAGCTTGGCGGACTTATCGGGCTACACCTTC.